A single sample gave rise to the 16 T cell receptor beta chains below, sequenced in a study of metastatic and nonmetastatic thyroid tumors. TCRdb reanalyzed the PCR reads via MiXCR. In the table there are 19,000 or so clones, 25% to 30% of which are singletons. Thyroid surgery had not been preceded by any treatment in any patient. Sequenced input: tumor tissue. These receptors all come from a female donor with papillary thyroid cancer or a benign thyroid nodule (not recorded which). Some clones in this sample may be carry-over from other donors' samples.

The chain links TRBV10-3 to TRBJ1-1, with 9 positions matching TRBD1. The CDR3 is made up of 13 amino acids. V dropped 2 bases and J dropped 12; count of bases not matched to a gene: 7. Germline CDR1 ENHRY, CDR2 SYGVKD. The chain's CDR3 is CAISESGDRATFF. CDR3 nucleotide sequence: TGTGCCATCAGTGAGAGCGGGGACAGGGCAACTTTCTTT.

The chain carries TRBV4-2 and TRBJ2-1; D is possibly TRBD2 (6 bases). Trimming left V 10 bases short and J 0 bases short, with 16 bases between. The CDR3 is made up of 15 amino acids. From germline, CDR1 is LGHNA and CDR2 YNFKEQ. CDR3 in amino acids: CATTIAESSYNEQFF. The DNA for the CDR3 is TGTGCCACCACGATAGCGGAAAGCTCCTACAATGAGCAGTTCTTC.

There are a few counts of this clone. The chain has TRBV6-2 or TRBV6-3 and TRBJ2-1; tentatively, D is TRBD2 (6 bases). V gave up 2 bases and J gave up 6 bases, with 11 bases separating them. Germline V gene sequence: CDR1 MNHEY, CDR2 SVGEGT. The CDR3 covers 14 residues. The CDR3 coding sequence is TGTGCCAGCAGTTACCGGGCGGAGGGCAATGAGCAGTTCTTC. Translation gives CASSYRAEGNEQFF.

Within the sample, this clone is large. The rearrangement uses TRBV12-3 or TRBV12-4 and TRBJ2-7, with 7 nucleotides matching TRBD2. There are 13 residues in the CDR3. Trimming took 5 bases from V and 5 from J; bases not matched to a gene: 6. The CDR3 nucleotides read TGTGCCAGCAGTCCACACAGCGGGAACGAGCAGTACTTC. Protein: CASSPHSGNEQYF.

This clone came up many times. The CDR3, as DNA: TGTGCCAGTAGTATGGGACCGGGACAGGGGGCTGTTCTAAGCACTGAAGCTTTCTTT. It yields the protein CASSMGPGQGAVLSTEAFF. V gene TRBV19 combines with J gene TRBJ1-1, with 12 bases identical to TRBD1. Germline V lookup: CDR1 LNHDA, CDR2 SQIVND (reference sequence). There are 19 residues in the CDR3. J lost 4 bases, V lost 3 bases, and 15 bases had no gene match. Drawing the rest from reference TRBV19 and TRBJ1-1, the complete variable domain is DGGITQSPKYLFRKEGQNVTLSCEQNLNHDAMYWYRQDPGQGLRLIYYSQIVNDFQKGDIAEGYSVSREKKESFPLTVTSAQKNPTAFYLCASSMGPGQGAVLSTEAFFGQGTRLTVV.

This clone was detected once. This chain uses TRBV20-1 with TRBJ2-7, with D tentatively TRBD1 (6 bases). Trimming stripped 5 bases from V and 0 bases from J, with 11 bases between. The germline CDR1 and CDR2 sequences are DFQATT and SNEGSKA (reference sequence). This CDR3 region has 13 residues. The CDR3 sequence: CSAADRSSYEQYF. The CDR3 nucleotides read TGCAGTGCTGCCGACAGGAGCTCCTACGAGCAGTACTTC.

The V and J genes are TRBV6-2 or TRBV6-3 and TRBJ2-5; 7 bases are shared with TRBD2. Unmatched junction bases numbered 4, after V lost 7 bases and J lost 2 bases. Germline CDR1 MNHEY, CDR2 SVGEGT. The CDR3 totals 13 residues. This CDR3 reads CASIKGGQETQYF. The CDR3 region has the DNA TGTGCCAGCATTAAGGGAGGGCAAGAGACCCAGTACTTC.

The chain carries TRBV10-2 and TRBJ2-6, with D uncertain. The CDR3 runs to 18 residues. The germline CDR1 and CDR2 sequences are WSHSY and SAAADI. Trimming took 0 bases from V and 0 from J, leaving 12 bases between them. Written as DNA, the CDR3 is TGCGCCAGCAGTGAGTCAGACAAACTCCACTCTGGGGCCAACGTCCTGACTTTC. As protein: CASSESDKLHSGANVLTF.

This clone has a count of ten or more. The chain combines TRBV9 with TRBJ2-1, with a tentative D call TRBD2 (5 bases). This CDR3 comprises 12 residues. Trimming pared 3 bases from V and 9 bases from J, leaving 10 bases between. Germline V gene data show CDR1 as SGDLS and CDR2 as YYNGEE. The DNA for the CDR3 is TGTGCCAGCAGCGGAGGGCAGCTTGAGCAGTTCTTC. As protein: CASSGGQLEQFF.

This clone was seen only a few times. V usage is TRBV6-5 and J usage is TRBJ2-3; 7 nucleotides agree with TRBD2. Germline V gene data show CDR1 as MNHEY and CDR2 as SVGAGI. Germline trimming cut 2 bases from V and 1 base from J; bases unmatched to any gene: 3. This CDR3 contains 15 residues. The CDR3 here is CASSYRAGGTDTQYF. The CDR3 DNA reads as TGTGCCAGCAGTTACCGGGCGGGGGGCACAGATACGCAGTATTTT.

This clone was picked up a small number of times. The junction does not match germline at one end; this may be a read error. V is TRBV2 and J is TRBJ1-2; 7 nucleotides match TRBD1. The CDR3 loop spans 11 amino acids. Per the germline V gene, CDR1 is SNHLY and CDR2 is FYNNEI. The CDR3 DNA sequence: TGTGCCAGCAGTCAGGGAGGGGGCGCGGGTTTC. Its protein product is CASSQGGGAGF. Full variable domain (rest looked up from reference TRBV2 and TRBJ1-2): EPEVTQTPSHQVTQMGQEVILRCVPISNHLYFYWYRQILGQKVEFLVSFYNNEISEKSEIFDDQFSVERPDGSNFTLKIRSTKLEDSAMYFCASSQGGGAGFGSGTRLTVV.

The V gene is TRBV20-1, the J gene TRBJ2-5; no clear D. This CDR3 region has 14 residues. Trimming left V 4 bases short and J 7 bases short, with 19 bases between. The germline V gene has CDR1 DFQATT and CDR2 SNEGSKA (reference sequence). The CDR3 sequence: CSAKDQLVAGTQYF. CDR3 nucleotides: TGCAGTGCTAAGGACCAGCTAGTTGCAGGGACCCAGTACTTC.

This clone was observed many times. The genes are TRBV2 and TRBJ1-1; 7 bases align to TRBD1. This CDR3 comprises 13 residues. Germline lookup yields CDR1 SNHLY and CDR2 FYNNEI. V lost 4 bases, J lost 11 bases, and 10 bases stayed unmatched. The CDR3 spells CASSGQGQSWAFF. The CDR3 DNA is TGTGCCAGCAGTGGACAGGGCCAGAGTTGGGCTTTCTTT.

In this sample, this clone is medium-sized. For the CDR3, the DNA is TGTGCCAGCAGTTCCTTTGACTCGTTGTACGAGCAGTACTTC. The encoded protein is CASSSFDSLYEQYF. The chain couples TRBV12-3 or TRBV12-4 to TRBJ2-7; no clear D. CDR3 length: 14 amino acids. Trimming removed 4 bases from V and 4 bases from J, with 14 bases in between.

This clone counts as medium-sized. The chain links TRBV24-1 to TRBJ2-1; TRBD1 is a possible D gene (6 bases). Germline lookup yields CDR1 KGHDR and CDR2 SFDVKD. Trimming removed 6 bases at V and 4 bases at J, with 15 bases between. CDR3 size: 15 residues. For the CDR3, the DNA is TGTGCCACCAGTCCGGGGTGGGGGCCTTACAATGAGCAGTTCTTC. This gives the protein CATSPGWGPYNEQFF.

The table lists this clone with many counts. The chain recombines TRBV7-2 with TRBJ2-5; maybe TRBD1 (6 bases). V was trimmed by 5 bases and J by 1 base, leaving 11 bases between them. The CDR3 covers 14 residues. Germline V gene sequence: CDR1 SGHTA, CDR2 FQGNSA. Here the CDR3 reads CASSGRGGQETQYF. CDR3 nucleotides: TGTGCCAGCAGCGGACGAGGGGGCCAAGAGACCCAGTACTTC.